These T cell receptor beta chains were read from a single sample in a study of blood T cells in healthy people across ages. TCRdb re-derived calls from the 5' RACE reads in MiXCR, one entry per CDR3 protein. Altogether 550,000 to 600,000 distinct CDR3 sequences are present, 25% to 30% being singletons, with the ten largest covering about 18%. The sequenced sample consisted of blood. All receptors derive from an older woman in good health. Both conserved end residues are part of each CDR3. The D gene is left open where the match is weak. Where a row states a size, it is once, few, many or the class of an expanded clone; other rows omit it.

clone size: many; J gene: TRBJ2-2; V gene: TRBV7-2; D gene: TRBD1; CDR3 DNA: TGTGCCAGCAGCAAAAGGGGGACAGGGTTCACCGGGGAGCTGTTTTTT; CDR3 protein: CASSKRGTGFTGELFF
clone size: NA; J gene: TRBJ2-4; V gene: TRBV24-1; D gene: TRBD1; CDR3 DNA: TGTGCCACCAGTGACCGGGACAGCCACAAAAACATTCAGTACTTC; CDR3 protein: CATSDRDSHKNIQYF
clone size: NA; J gene: TRBJ2-3; V gene: TRBV7-3; D gene: NA; CDR3 DNA: TGTGCCAGCAGTTCGGCAGGAAGGGGGGCCACAGATACGCAGTATTTT; CDR3 protein: CASSSAGRGATDTQYF
clone size: NA; J gene: TRBJ1-1; V gene: TRBV27; D gene: NA; CDR3 DNA: TGTGCCAGCACGGAGGCATTCTACGGGAACACTGAAGCTTTCTTT; CDR3 protein: CASTEAFYGNTEAFF
clone size: few; J gene: TRBJ1-2; V gene: TRBV3-1; D gene: NA; CDR3 DNA: TGTGCCTGCAGCCTTTACAGGGCTGGGTGGGAAGGCTACACCTTC; CDR3 protein: CACSLYRAGWEGYTF
clone size: NA; J gene: TRBJ2-5; V gene: TRBV7-9; D gene: NA; CDR3 DNA: TGTGCCAGCAGCTTAGGGCTAGCGATATACCAAGAGACCCAGTACTTC; CDR3 protein: CASSLGLAIYQETQYF
clone size: few; J gene: TRBJ2-5; V gene: TRBV7-9; D gene: TRBD2; CDR3 DNA: TGTGCCAGCAGCTCGGGGACTAGCGGGGCCCGTGAGACCCAGTACTTC; CDR3 protein: CASSSGTSGARETQYF
clone size: many; J gene: TRBJ2-7; V gene: TRBV12-3/TRBV12-4; D gene: TRBD1; CDR3 DNA: TGTGCCAGCAGTTTGAACAGGGGGCTCCCCCTCTTC; CDR3 protein: CASSLNRGLPLF
clone size: NA; J gene: TRBJ2-7; V gene: TRBV5-6; D gene: TRBD1; CDR3 DNA: TGTGCCAGCAGCCCAAGGACAGGGGGCGGAAACTTC; CDR3 protein: CASSPRTGGGNF
clone size: NA; J gene: TRBJ1-6; V gene: TRBV7-2; D gene: TRBD1; CDR3 DNA: TGTGCCAGCAGCACCGGGACAGGCAAGGGAATTTTCCGATCACCCCTCCACTTT; CDR3 protein: CASSTGTGKGIFRSPLHF
clone size: few; J gene: TRBJ1-4; V gene: TRBV30; D gene: TRBD1; CDR3 DNA: TGTGCCTGGAGGGATCAGGGGGATACGGAAAAACTGTTTTTT; CDR3 protein: CAWRDQGDTEKLFF
clone size: NA; J gene: TRBJ2-7; V gene: TRBV12-3/TRBV12-4; D gene: NA; CDR3 DNA: TGTGCCAGCAGTGCCCACGGACAGTCCTACGAGCAGTACTTC; CDR3 protein: CASSAHGQSYEQYF
clone size: NA; J gene: TRBJ2-3; V gene: TRBV12-3/TRBV12-4; D gene: TRBD1; CDR3 DNA: TGTGCCAGCAGTCCCGGACAGGGAGTAGCAGATACGCAGTATTTT; CDR3 protein: CASSPGQGVADTQYF
clone size: few; J gene: TRBJ1-2; V gene: TRBV7-2; D gene: NA; CDR3 DNA: TGTGCCAGCAGCGACGATAACCATAACTATGGCTACACCTTC; CDR3 protein: CASSDDNHNYGYTF
clone size: NA; J gene: TRBJ1-1; V gene: TRBV4-3; D gene: NA; CDR3 DNA: TGCGCCAGCAGCCAAGTGTCGTGGGGGGCCTCTATGAACACTGAAGCTTTCTTT; CDR3 protein: CASSQVSWGASMNTEAFF
clone size: NA; J gene: TRBJ1-5; V gene: TRBV7-2; D gene: NA; CDR3 DNA: TGTGCCAGCAGGCTAGATTCCGGGTCCCAGCATTTT; CDR3 protein: CASRLDSGSQHF
clone size: once; J gene: TRBJ2-5; V gene: TRBV12-3/TRBV12-4; D gene: TRBD1; CDR3 DNA: TGTGCCAGCGCGATGGCAGGGGGCCGAGAGACCCAGTACTTC; CDR3 protein: CASAMAGGRETQYF
clone size: few; J gene: TRBJ1-2; V gene: TRBV21-1; D gene: NA; CDR3 DNA: TGTGCCAGCAGCAAGGGGGACGGCCCCCATCCTGGCTACACCTTC; CDR3 protein: CASSKGDGPHPGYTF
clone size: few; J gene: TRBJ2-1; V gene: TRBV6-2/TRBV6-3; D gene: NA; CDR3 DNA: TGTGCCAGCAGTTTGACCTTTAGGCATGAGCAGTTCTTC; CDR3 protein: CASSLTFRHEQFF
clone size: few; J gene: TRBJ2-5; V gene: TRBV20-1; D gene: TRBD2; CDR3 DNA: TGCAGTGCCCTGACTAGCGGGGGGCACCAAGAGACCCAGTACTTC; CDR3 protein: CSALTSGGHQETQYF
clone size: few; J gene: TRBJ2-2; V gene: TRBV6-1; D gene: TRBD1; CDR3 DNA: TGCGCCAGCAGTCGACGGACAGGAGGAAACACCGGGGAGCTGTTTTTT; CDR3 protein: CASSRRTGGNTGELFF
clone size: few; J gene: TRBJ1-2; V gene: TRBV14; D gene: NA; CDR3 DNA: TGTGCCAGCAGTCAAGCACAGGGTCGGGGCTACACCTTC; CDR3 protein: CASSQAQGRGYTF
clone size: NA; J gene: TRBJ1-1; V gene: TRBV7-2; D gene: NA; CDR3 DNA: TGTGCCAGCGGTGGACAGTTGAACACTGAAGCTTTCTTT; CDR3 protein: CASGGQLNTEAFF
clone size: few; J gene: TRBJ1-2; V gene: TRBV4-3; D gene: NA; CDR3 DNA: TGCGCCAGCAGCCAAGAGCTGGGTAGGAGTTATGGCTACACCTTC; CDR3 protein: CASSQELGRSYGYTF
clone size: few; J gene: TRBJ2-7; V gene: TRBV5-1; D gene: NA; CDR3 DNA: TGCGCCAGCAGCTTGGGGCCGCGCTACGAGCAGTACTTC; CDR3 protein: CASSLGPRYEQYF
clone size: few; J gene: TRBJ2-7; V gene: TRBV6-5; D gene: NA; CDR3 DNA: TGTGCCAGCGGCGTTAGGCAGTCCGTCTCCTACGAGCAGTACTTC; CDR3 protein: CASGVRQSVSYEQYF
clone size: few; J gene: TRBJ2-7; V gene: TRBV5-1; D gene: NA; CDR3 DNA: TGCGCCAGCAGCTTGATAGGCACCTACGAGCAGTACTTC; CDR3 protein: CASSLIGTYEQYF
clone size: few; J gene: TRBJ1-1; V gene: TRBV13; D gene: NA; CDR3 DNA: TGTGCCAGCAGCCCCGAGGAGGGGGTGAACACTGAAGCTTTCTTT; CDR3 protein: CASSPEEGVNTEAFF
clone size: NA; J gene: TRBJ2-1; V gene: TRBV5-1; D gene: TRBD2; CDR3 DNA: TGCGCCAGCAGCCAGGGACTAAACCACAGGAATGAGCAGTTCTTC; CDR3 protein: CASSQGLNHRNEQFF
clone size: NA; J gene: TRBJ1-4; V gene: TRBV5-1; D gene: TRBD1; CDR3 DNA: TGCGCCAGCAGCCCTACGGCAGGGGGCAGGGAAAAACTGTTTTTT; CDR3 protein: CASSPTAGGREKLFF
clone size: NA; J gene: TRBJ2-1; V gene: TRBV6-2/TRBV6-3; D gene: TRBD1; CDR3 DNA: TGTGCCAGCATGTGGACAGGGGGTAGTGAGCAGTTCTTC; CDR3 protein: CASMWTGGSEQFF
clone size: NA; J gene: TRBJ2-5; V gene: TRBV11-3; D gene: TRBD1; CDR3 DNA: TGTGCCAGCAGAGAGGGACAGCAAGAGACCCAGTACTTC; CDR3 protein: CASREGQQETQYF
clone size: NA; J gene: TRBJ2-7; V gene: TRBV7-2; D gene: NA; CDR3 DNA: TGTGCCAGCAGCTTTTTGGGGGGATCAAGGGAGCAGTACTTC; CDR3 protein: CASSFLGGSREQYF
clone size: NA; J gene: TRBJ2-2; V gene: TRBV7-9; D gene: NA; CDR3 DNA: TGTGCCAGCAGCCCCCAAAGGGACACCGGGGAGCTGTTTTTT; CDR3 protein: CASSPQRDTGELFF
clone size: NA; J gene: TRBJ2-5; V gene: TRBV19; D gene: TRBD1; CDR3 DNA: TGTGCCAGTAGTATCGGGGACAGGGCTCAAGAGACCCAGTACTTC; CDR3 protein: CASSIGDRAQETQYF
clone size: many; J gene: TRBJ2-5; V gene: TRBV2; D gene: TRBD2; CDR3 DNA: TGTGCCAGGACTTTCCGGGCGGGGGGTGCGGAGACCCAGTACTTC; CDR3 protein: CARTFRAGGAETQYF
clone size: NA; J gene: TRBJ2-7; V gene: TRBV7-2; D gene: NA; CDR3 DNA: TGTGCCAGCAGCTGGCAGGGAGGATCCTACGAGCAGTACTTC; CDR3 protein: CASSWQGGSYEQYF
clone size: NA; J gene: TRBJ2-3; V gene: TRBV7-9; D gene: TRBD1; CDR3 DNA: TGTGCCAGCAGCTCGACAGGGCGCCCCACAGATACGCAGTATTTT; CDR3 protein: CASSSTGRPTDTQYF
clone size: few; J gene: TRBJ2-3; V gene: TRBV27; D gene: NA; CDR3 DNA: TGTGCCAGCAGTTTATTGGACACTTTCACAGATACGCAGTATTTT; CDR3 protein: CASSLLDTFTDTQYF
clone size: NA; J gene: TRBJ1-6; V gene: TRBV2; D gene: NA; CDR3 DNA: TGTGCCATCGAGGAATATAATTCACCCCTCCACTTT; CDR3 protein: CAIEEYNSPLHF
clone size: once; J gene: TRBJ2-3; V gene: TRBV5-1; D gene: NA; CDR3 DNA: TGCGCCAGCAGCTTAACGGGGTTGAGCACAGATACGCAGTATTTT; CDR3 protein: CASSLTGLSTDTQYF
clone size: few; J gene: TRBJ2-7; V gene: TRBV7-2; D gene: TRBD2; CDR3 DNA: TGTGCCAGCAGCTTAGTGCTAGCGGGGGACGAGCAGTACTTC; CDR3 protein: CASSLVLAGDEQYF
clone size: few; J gene: TRBJ2-1; V gene: TRBV9; D gene: TRBD2; CDR3 DNA: TGTGCCAGCAGCGTTGCGGGGGATTCCTACAATGAGCAGTTCTTC; CDR3 protein: CASSVAGDSYNEQFF
clone size: NA; J gene: TRBJ2-1; V gene: TRBV27; D gene: TRBD2; CDR3 DNA: TGTGCCAGCAGTTTCGGCTTGGGGCTAGCGGGGGCTAATGAGCAGTTCTTC; CDR3 protein: CASSFGLGLAGANEQFF
clone size: NA; J gene: TRBJ1-6; V gene: TRBV9; D gene: NA; CDR3 DNA: TGTGCCAGCAGCGTAAGGGTGTGGTCACCCCTCCACTTT; CDR3 protein: CASSVRVWSPLHF
clone size: NA; J gene: TRBJ1-2; V gene: TRBV6-5; D gene: NA; CDR3 DNA: TGTGCCAGCAGTTACTCGCCGCCCGGACAAGGGGGCTATGGCTACACCTTC; CDR3 protein: CASSYSPPGQGGYGYTF
clone size: NA; J gene: TRBJ2-3; V gene: TRBV7-6; D gene: NA; CDR3 DNA: TGTGCCAGCAGCCCCCAACCCGGAGATACGCAGTATTTT; CDR3 protein: CASSPQPGDTQYF
clone size: NA; J gene: TRBJ2-4; V gene: TRBV12-3/TRBV12-4; D gene: TRBD1; CDR3 DNA: TGTGCCAGCAGCGAGACAGGGGGTACACCCAAAAACATTCAGTACTTC; CDR3 protein: CASSETGGTPKNIQYF
clone size: NA; J gene: TRBJ2-4; V gene: TRBV3-1; D gene: NA; CDR3 DNA: TGTGCCAGCTCCCAGCAGACTTTAGCCAAAAACATTCAGTACTTC; CDR3 protein: CASSQQTLAKNIQYF
clone size: NA; J gene: TRBJ2-4; V gene: TRBV20-1; D gene: TRBD1; CDR3 DNA: TGCAGTGCTAGAGAACCCACAGGGGGCGCTTCAAACATTCAGTACTTC; CDR3 protein: CSAREPTGGASNIQYF
clone size: NA; J gene: TRBJ2-6; V gene: TRBV20-1; D gene: NA; CDR3 DNA: TGCAGTGCTAGAATGGCCCTCGACTCTGGGGCCAACGTCCTGACTTTC; CDR3 protein: CSARMALDSGANVLTF
clone size: NA; J gene: TRBJ2-3; V gene: TRBV5-4; D gene: NA; CDR3 DNA: TGTGCCAGCAGCGCCGATGCGGGACAGTGGAGAGCAGATACGCAGTATTTT; CDR3 protein: CASSADAGQWRADTQYF
clone size: NA; J gene: TRBJ2-7; V gene: TRBV7-9; D gene: TRBD2; CDR3 DNA: TGTTCCAGCAACGTCGCTAGCGGACTAACCTACGAGCAGTACTTC; CDR3 protein: CSSNVASGLTYEQYF
clone size: few; J gene: TRBJ1-1; V gene: TRBV2; D gene: NA; CDR3 DNA: TGTGCCAGCACCCAACCCACAGGGCTGAACACTGAAGCTTTCTTT; CDR3 protein: CASTQPTGLNTEAFF
clone size: once; J gene: TRBJ1-1; V gene: TRBV7-6; D gene: NA; CDR3 DNA: TGTGCCAGCAGCTTTCGGCAGGGAAAGGACACTGAAGCTTTCTTT; CDR3 protein: CASSFRQGKDTEAFF
clone size: few; J gene: TRBJ2-1; V gene: TRBV20-1; D gene: NA; CDR3 DNA: TGCAGTGCTAGACGCCTTGGACACGATGAGCAGTTCTTC; CDR3 protein: CSARRLGHDEQFF
clone size: NA; J gene: TRBJ2-1; V gene: TRBV12-3/TRBV12-4; D gene: TRBD2; CDR3 DNA: TGTGCCAGCGGACTCTCTAGCGGGGGGACTGGGAATGAGCAGTTCTTC; CDR3 protein: CASGLSSGGTGNEQFF
clone size: NA; J gene: TRBJ2-7; V gene: TRBV29-1; D gene: TRBD1; CDR3 DNA: TGCAGCGTTGAAGATTTAAGGACAGGGGCATTTACCGAGCAGTACTTC; CDR3 protein: CSVEDLRTGAFTEQYF